The following is a T cell receptor (beta chain) sequence with its context. What it recognizes is unknown. The data were taken from a study of cytotoxic CD8 clonotypes in ibrutinib-treated CLL. Looking at the study overall: Among responders, roughly 24 were partial and 2 complete; after median around 68 months, around 14 stayed remitted and some 12 progressed. Response specimens were obtained following a median treatment duration of approximately 12 months, with a range of 6 to 36.

General study results and limits: At baseline, clonality was higher than in age-matched healthy donors and correlated with CD8+ counts. Clonality was elevated at ibrutinib response and had returned toward baseline at progression.

Sequencing used immunoSEQ multiplex PCR; TCRdb keeps in-frame clones, though not all of them. The table records about 310,000 clones, almost 80% of them present only once. CDR1 is SGDLS, CDR2 YYNGEE, per germline. CDR3 length: 15 residues. The V gene end was trimmed by 6 bases and the J gene end by 7 bases; junction bases not matched to a gene: 12. The TCR sequence derives from a human donor with chronic lymphocytic leukemia. Sequencing used PBMCs, obtained before ibrutinib treatment. The chain uses TRBV9 and TRBJ2-1, with 8 bases matching TRBD2. Here the CDR3 reads CASTPSGSFLNEQFF. The CDR3, as DNA: TGTGCCAGCACCCCCAGCGGGAGTTTTCTAAATGAGCAGTTCTTC. The full variable domain, with the rest looked up from reference TRBV9 and TRBJ2-1, is DSGVTQTPKHLITATGQRVTLRCSPRSGDLSVYWYQQSLDQGLQFLIQYYNGEERAKGNILERFSAQQFPDLHSELNLSSLELGDSALYFCASTPSGSFLNEQFFGPGTRLTVL.